This TCR beta chain comes out of a study of CD8+ T cells in alopecia areata. Regarding the study as a whole: Sharing of TCRs across patients appeared less clear than in mice, possibly for HLA-related reasons.

This clone was recorded a few times. Its matching antigen is unknown. Reverse transcribed after extraction, RNA yielded cDNA as the sequencing template. Here immunoSEQ multiplex PCR was the method, and the copy in TCRdb shows in-frame clones only, minus some. The data show about 110,000 clones, with around 59% seen just once and 20% to 25% held by the top ten. Germline V lookup: CDR1 SGHTA, CDR2 FQGTGA. This CDR3 has 13 amino acids. V lost 6 bases and J 7 bases, leaving 15 bases between the germline ends. The sequence was obtained from a human donor in good health. The chain joins TRBV7-3 to TRBJ1-2; D gene ambiguous. Sequencing was done on a sample of CD8+ T cells sorted from blood. CDR3 residues: CASSRRHSRGYTF. In nucleotides, the CDR3 is TGTGCCAGCAGTCGAAGACATTCTCGTGGCTACACCTTC.